These T cell receptor beta chains were read from a single sample in a study of blood T cell repertoires in COVID-19. Measured with immunoSEQ multiplex PCR; TCRdb has only the in-frame clones, and not every one. The profile covers some 120,000 clones, with less than 85% appearing a single time and approximately 2.1% taken by the ten largest. Specimen: peripheral blood. Every receptor here comes from a man between 25 and 39 years old with acute or convalescent COVID-19. Each CDR3 is given with its conserved first and last residue. The D gene is left open where the match is weak. Part of the rows lack a size; the others show once, few, many or a class for expanded clones.

D gene: TRBD1
clone size: NA
J gene: TRBJ1-5
V gene: TRBV7-2
CDR3 protein: CASSFDRGRNQPQHF
CDR3 DNA: TGTGCCAGCAGCTTCGATAGGGGGCGCAATCAGCCCCAGCATTTT

D gene: NA
clone size: NA
J gene: TRBJ2-5
V gene: TRBV5-1
CDR3 protein: CASGARRLQETQYF
CDR3 DNA: TGCGCCAGCGGGGCCCGCAGGCTCCAAGAGACCCAGTACTTC

D gene: NA
clone size: NA
J gene: TRBJ2-7
V gene: TRBV7-9
CDR3 protein: CASTPLKREQYF
CDR3 DNA: TGTGCCAGCACCCCGCTAAAGAGAGAGCAGTACTTC

D gene: NA
clone size: NA
J gene: TRBJ2-3
V gene: TRBV5-5
CDR3 protein: CASSPGLTFSTDTQYF
CDR3 DNA: TGTGCCAGCAGCCCCGGACTTACCTTTAGCACAGATACGCAGTATTTT

D gene: NA
clone size: once
J gene: TRBJ2-6
V gene: TRBV9
CDR3 protein: CASSVGGRVANVLTF
CDR3 DNA: TGTGCCAGCAGCGTAGGCGGCAGGGTGGCCAACGTCCTGACTTTC

D gene: NA
clone size: NA
J gene: TRBJ2-5
V gene: TRBV7-9
CDR3 protein: CASSLEGWSGGPETQYF
CDR3 DNA: TGTGCCAGCAGCTTAGAGGGGTGGTCGGGCGGCCCAGAGACCCAGTACTTC

D gene: NA
clone size: few
J gene: TRBJ1-2
V gene: TRBV10-3
CDR3 protein: CAISQQVDYGYTF
CDR3 DNA: TGTGCCATCAGCCAACAAGTCGACTATGGCTACACCTTC

D gene: TRBD1
clone size: NA
J gene: TRBJ1-2
V gene: TRBV19
CDR3 protein: CASQNAPQGWYGYTF
CDR3 DNA: TGTGCCAGTCAAAACGCCCCACAGGGGTGGTATGGCTACACCTTC

D gene: NA
clone size: NA
J gene: TRBJ1-2
V gene: TRBV24-1
CDR3 protein: CATSVGRNYGYTF
CDR3 DNA: TGTGCCACCAGTGTTGGCAGAAACTATGGCTACACCTTC

D gene: NA
clone size: once
J gene: TRBJ1-1
V gene: TRBV7-2
CDR3 protein: CASSLVLKLEAFF
CDR3 DNA: TGTGCCAGCAGCTTAGTTTTAAAACTCGAAGCTTTCTTT

D gene: NA
clone size: NA
J gene: TRBJ1-5
V gene: TRBV10-1
CDR3 protein: CASSAGGQPYSNQPQHF
CDR3 DNA: TGCGCCAGCAGTGCTGGAGGACAGCCATATAGCAATCAGCCCCAGCATTTT

D gene: NA
clone size: few
J gene: TRBJ2-2
V gene: TRBV11-2
CDR3 protein: CASSVSGTGELFF
CDR3 DNA: TGTGCCAGCAGCGTCAGTGGCACCGGGGAGCTGTTTTTT

D gene: NA
clone size: NA
J gene: TRBJ1-6
V gene: TRBV7-3
CDR3 protein: CASSIGGDGSPLHF
CDR3 DNA: TGTGCCAGCAGCATAGGGGGGGACGGCTCACCCCTCCACTTT

D gene: TRBD1
clone size: NA
J gene: TRBJ2-1
V gene: TRBV27
CDR3 protein: CASSLSYGRGREQFF
CDR3 DNA: TGTGCCAGCAGTTTATCGTATGGTAGGGGGCGTGAGCAGTTCTTC

D gene: TRBD2
clone size: NA
J gene: TRBJ2-5
V gene: TRBV29-1
CDR3 protein: CSVGTSGQETQYF
CDR3 DNA: TGCAGCGTGGGAACTAGCGGGCAAGAGACCCAGTACTTC

D gene: NA
clone size: once
J gene: TRBJ1-1
V gene: TRBV11-1
CDR3 protein: CASSLETGSEAFF
CDR3 DNA: TGTGCCAGCAGCTTAGAGACGGGAAGTGAAGCTTTCTTT

D gene: NA
clone size: NA
J gene: TRBJ1-2
V gene: TRBV19
CDR3 protein: CASSIKGDGYTF
CDR3 DNA: TGTGCCAGTAGTATTAAAGGGGATGGCTACACCTTC

D gene: NA
clone size: NA
J gene: TRBJ1-2
V gene: TRBV13
CDR3 protein: CASSSVLQGEDGYTF
CDR3 DNA: TGTGCCAGCAGCTCCGTACTACAGGGTGAGGATGGCTACACCTTC

D gene: NA
clone size: NA
J gene: TRBJ2-5
V gene: TRBV15
CDR3 protein: CATSRHQWGVQETQYF
CDR3 DNA: TGTGCCACCAGCAGACATCAGTGGGGAGTCCAAGAGACCCAGTACTTC

D gene: NA
clone size: NA
J gene: TRBJ1-1
V gene: TRBV6-1
CDR3 protein: CASKGVNTEAFF
CDR3 DNA: TGTGCCAGCAAAGGGGTGAACACTGAAGCTTTCTTT

D gene: TRBD2
clone size: NA
J gene: TRBJ2-3
V gene: TRBV7-2
CDR3 protein: CASSARKGLADSTDTQYF
CDR3 DNA: TGTGCCAGCAGCGCGCGTAAGGGACTAGCGGATAGCACAGATACGCAGTATTTT

D gene: TRBD1
clone size: NA
J gene: TRBJ1-1
V gene: TRBV6-6
CDR3 protein: CASSGQADTEAFF
CDR3 DNA: TGTGCCAGCAGCGGACAGGCCGACACTGAAGCTTTCTTT

D gene: TRBD1
clone size: NA
J gene: TRBJ1-1
V gene: TRBV15
CDR3 protein: CATSRPPLRTGFSEAFF
CDR3 DNA: TGTGCCACCAGCAGACCCCCTCTCCGGACAGGGTTTTCGGAAGCTTTCTTT

D gene: NA
clone size: once
J gene: TRBJ1-2
V gene: TRBV19
CDR3 protein: CASSIEQLYGYTF
CDR3 DNA: TGTGCCAGTAGTATTGAACAGCTCTATGGCTACACCTTC

D gene: TRBD1
clone size: NA
J gene: TRBJ1-4
V gene: TRBV5-1
CDR3 protein: CASSWTGVGEKLFF
CDR3 DNA: TGCGCCAGCAGCTGGACAGGGGTCGGCGAAAAACTGTTTTTT

D gene: NA
clone size: NA
J gene: TRBJ1-5
V gene: TRBV30
CDR3 protein: CAWSGDSRVYQPQHF
CDR3 DNA: TGTGCCTGGAGTGGCGACAGTCGGGTTTATCAGCCCCAGCATTTT

D gene: TRBD1
clone size: NA
J gene: TRBJ2-5
V gene: TRBV5-1
CDR3 protein: CASSSPGTEEETQYF
CDR3 DNA: TGCGCCAGCAGCTCACCGGGGACAGAAGAAGAGACCCAGTACTTC

D gene: TRBD1
clone size: NA
J gene: TRBJ1-2
V gene: TRBV5-4
CDR3 protein: CASSMMGQGLNYGYTF
CDR3 DNA: TGTGCCAGCAGCATGATGGGACAGGGCCTTAACTATGGCTACACCTTC

D gene: TRBD2
clone size: NA
J gene: TRBJ2-3
V gene: TRBV9
CDR3 protein: CASSAGTSRNTDTQYF
CDR3 DNA: TGTGCCAGCAGCGCTGGGACTAGCCGAAACACAGATACGCAGTATTTT

D gene: TRBD1
clone size: NA
J gene: TRBJ1-1
V gene: TRBV11-2
CDR3 protein: CASSLNRGRPEAFF
CDR3 DNA: TGTGCCAGCAGCTTAAACAGGGGGCGTCCTGAAGCTTTCTTT

D gene: TRBD2
clone size: NA
J gene: TRBJ2-1
V gene: TRBV9
CDR3 protein: CASSASGGSYNEQFF
CDR3 DNA: TGTGCCAGCAGCGCGTCGGGGGGCTCCTACAATGAGCAGTTCTTC

D gene: NA
clone size: NA
J gene: TRBJ2-5
V gene: TRBV7-8
CDR3 protein: CASSLTGPPRGTQYF
CDR3 DNA: TGTGCCAGCAGCTTAACCGGACCTCCCCGGGGGACCCAGTACTTC

D gene: NA
clone size: NA
J gene: TRBJ1-2
V gene: TRBV5-1
CDR3 protein: CASSPIVDPGGYTF
CDR3 DNA: TGCGCCAGCTCCCCGATTGTAGACCCGGGGGGCTACACCTTC

D gene: NA
clone size: NA
J gene: TRBJ2-1
V gene: TRBV5-1
CDR3 protein: CATRPEGQGSWSYNEQFF
CDR3 DNA: TGCGCCACTCGGCCCGAAGGTCAGGGAAGTTGGTCCTACAATGAGCAGTTCTTC

D gene: NA
clone size: NA
J gene: TRBJ2-1
V gene: TRBV6-2/TRBV6-3
CDR3 protein: CASSYLVIGSYNEQFF
CDR3 DNA: TGTGCCAGCAGTTATCTAGTTATCGGATCCTACAATGAGCAGTTCTTC

D gene: TRBD2
clone size: NA
J gene: TRBJ2-1
V gene: TRBV4-2
CDR3 protein: CASSQIFQGRASGGGNVDEQFF
CDR3 DNA: TGTGCCAGCAGCCAAATATTTCAGGGTCGGGCTAGCGGGGGGGGTAACGTCGATGAGCAGTTCTTC

D gene: NA
clone size: NA
J gene: TRBJ1-3
V gene: TRBV7-2
CDR3 protein: CASSFQGTGGGNTIYF
CDR3 DNA: TGTGCCAGCAGCTTCCAGGGAACGGGGGGCGGAAACACCATATATTTT

D gene: NA
clone size: NA
J gene: TRBJ1-2
V gene: TRBV2
CDR3 protein: CASRGSGDGPLYGYTF
CDR3 DNA: TGTGCCAGCAGAGGGAGCGGTGATGGACCGCTCTATGGCTACACCTTC

D gene: TRBD1
clone size: NA
J gene: TRBJ2-6
V gene: TRBV6-2/TRBV6-3
CDR3 protein: CASSPRDRAGANVLTF
CDR3 DNA: TGTGCCAGCAGTCCCCGGGACAGGGCCGGGGCCAACGTCCTGACTTTC